These 24 T cell receptor beta chains came from one sample sequenced in a study of blood T cells in healthy people across ages. With a J-beta primer mix and a sample-barcoded 5' primer, a second PCR ran roughly 6 to 11 cycles. TCRdb re-called the 5' RACE reads through MiXCR, storing one row per CDR3 protein. In the table there are about 650,000 distinct CDR3 sequences, approximately 52% of which are singletons. Specimen: blood. The receptor source for this set is a woman older than 75 in good health.

The V and J genes are TRBV3-1 and TRBJ1-3; unclear D gene. The V gene's germline CDR1 is LGHDT and CDR2 YNNKEL (reference sequence). V lost 2 bases and J lost 6, with 5 bases in between. This CDR3 spans 12 amino acids. CDR3 amino acids: CASSQLENTIYF. In nucleotides, the CDR3 is TGTGCCAGCAGCCAATTGGAAAACACCATATATTTT.

This chain joins TRBV7-2 and TRBJ1-6, with D unclear. Per the germline V gene, CDR1 is SGHTA and CDR2 is FQGNSA. V was pared by 2 bases and J by 1 base, with 3 bases between. The CDR3 is 14 residues long. The CDR3 bases are TGTGCCAGCAGCTTATTATCCTATAATTCACCCCTCCACTTT. Translated: CASSLLSYNSPLHF.

In regard to this clonotype: A much bigger clone sits one base away, suggesting this may be a read error. This chain joins TRBV12-3 or TRBV12-4 and TRBJ2-5, with 10 bases identical to TRBD2. Losses at the gene ends were 6 bases for V and 5 bases for J; bases not matched to a gene: 9. The CDR3 totals 15 residues. This chain's CDR3 is CASRQAGGWRETQYF. CDR3 coding DNA: TGTGCCAGCAGACAAGCGGGAGGGTGGAGGGAGACCCAGTACTTC.

Worth noting for this clonotype: Just one base apart from a much larger clone, this may be a read error. The rearrangement uses TRBV9 and TRBJ2-5; 7 bases are a match to TRBD2. The last part of the DNA fits TRBJ2-1 better; the J call may be wrong. Germline loops: CDR1 SGDLS, CDR2 YYNGEE. There are 18 residues in the CDR3. The CDR3 here is CASSVGGLEGFAPETQFF. Written as DNA, the CDR3 is TGTGCCAGCAGCGTAGGAGGACTAGAGGGGTTCGCCCCAGAGACCCAGTTCTTC.

This clonotype was found many times. This rearrangement joins TRBV6-5 to TRBJ2-1, with TRBD2 as a possible D gene (6 bases). This CDR3 has 12 amino acids. Per germline, CDR1 MNHEY and CDR2 SVGAGI. Trimming removed 11 bases from V and 7 bases from J, with 15 bases in between. The CDR3 loop reads CAYLTGDNEQFF. CDR3 coding DNA: TGTGCCTACCTGACGGGAGATAATGAGCAGTTCTTC.

In regard to this clonotype: A much bigger clone sits one base away, suggesting this may be a read error. The chain links TRBV9 to TRBJ2-1; the D gene is possibly TRBD1 (6 bases). The J call is doubtful: the DNA matches TRBJ2-7 better. The CDR3 covers 16 residues. In germline, CDR1 is SGDLS, CDR2 YYNGEE. CDR3 DNA: TGTGCCAGCAGCGTAGCTCTCCAGCGAGGGGACAATGAGCAGTACTTC. Its translation: CASSVALQRGDNEQYF.

This clonotype was counted ten times or more. The DNA of the CDR3 is TGCGCCAGCGGCCTAGGAGGGCAGGGTGAAAAACTGTTTTTT. Protein sequence: CASGLGGQGEKLFF. J is TRBJ1-4 and V is TRBV5-1; D is perhaps TRBD1 (5 bases). The CDR3 consists of 14 residues. Trimming took 7 bases from V and 7 from J, leaving 17 bases between them. From germline, CDR1 is SGHRS and CDR2 YFSETQ.

This chain joins TRBV5-1 and TRBJ1-4; D is unresolved. In germline, CDR1 is SGHRS, CDR2 YFSETQ. Deletions cut 4 bases from V and 10 bases from J, with 29 bases between. The CDR3 spans 18 residues. CDR3 nucleotide sequence: TGCGCCAGCAGCCACCTACCCCCATATCTGCTAATAAAGGGAAAACTGTTTTTT. Translation: CASSHLPPYLLIKGKLFF.

This clonotype showed up many times. The genes are TRBV7-9 and TRBJ1-1; the D gene is possibly TRBD1 (5 bases). Looked up from germline, CDR1 is SEHNR and CDR2 is FQNEAQ (reference sequence). V was trimmed by 1 base and J by 1 base, leaving 7 bases between them. This CDR3 is 14 amino acids long. The CDR3 here is CASSLVQENTEAFF. CDR3 coding DNA: TGTGCCAGCAGCTTAGTACAGGAGAACACTGAAGCTTTCTTT.

The chain employs TRBV2 and TRBJ2-2; 9 bases line up with TRBD1. The CDR3 spans 14 residues. Germline CDR1 reads SNHLY; CDR2 reads FYNNEI. Trimming took 5 bases from V and 6 from J; bases not matched to a gene: 4. DNA for the CDR3: TGTGCCAGCAGTTTCACAGGGGGCTCCGGGGAGCTGTTTTTT. Amino acids: CASSFTGGSGELFF.

In regard to this clonotype: Compared with germline, one end of the junction differs, possibly owing to a read error. This chain joins TRBV7-6 and TRBJ1-4, with D perhaps TRBD1 (5 bases). Germline V gene sequence: CDR1 SGHVS, CDR2 FNYEAQ. The CDR3 is 18 residues long. DNA of the CDR3: TGTGCCGGCAGCTTAGGTCAGCGGACAAGTGCAACTAATGAAAAACTGTTTTTT. Amino acid sequence: CAGSLGQRTSATNEKLFF.

Note on this clonotype: Given a much more abundant clone one base away, this may be a read error. The chain employs TRBV6-5 and TRBJ1-2; the D gene is possibly TRBD1 (6 bases). With 5 bases removed from V and 5 bases from J, the gap between germline ends came to 12 bases. This CDR3 is 13 amino acids long. The germline V gene has CDR1 MNHEY and CDR2 SVGAGI. This CDR3 reads CASSLNREYGYTF. CDR3 sequence (DNA): TGTGCCAGCAGTCTAAACAGGGAATATGGCTACACCTTC.

This clonotype was observed at least ten times. V is TRBV7-2 and J is TRBJ1-1; a possible D gene is TRBD1 (6 bases). CDR3 length: 13 residues. V was pared by 5 bases and J by 5 bases, with 12 bases between. The germline gives CDR1 SGHTA, CDR2 FQGNSA. The CDR3 region is CASSRTQGTEAFF. The DNA for the CDR3 is TGTGCCAGCAGCCGAACCCAGGGGACTGAAGCTTTCTTT.

The V and J genes are TRBV20-1 and TRBJ2-5; D remains unclear. The V gene's germline CDR1 is DFQATT and CDR2 SNEGSKA (reference sequence). The CDR3 consists of 12 residues. V was trimmed by 7 bases and J by 5 bases, leaving 14 bases between them. CDR3 protein: CSGTSEEETQYF. In DNA, the CDR3 is TGCAGTGGGACCTCCGAGGAGGAGACCCAGTACTTC.

In regard to this clonotype: A read error may explain this, as a much larger clone is one base away. The V gene is TRBV9, the J gene TRBJ1-6; TRBD1 aligns across 8 bases. V lost 5 bases and J lost 8; bases outside the gene matches: 9. CDR3 length equals 15 residues. From germline, CDR1 is SGDLS and CDR2 YYNGEE. The CDR3 loop reads CASRVRTGSHSPLHF. The CDR3 coding sequence is TGTGCCAGCAGGGTCAGGACAGGGAGTCATTCACCCCTCCACTTT. Supplemented by reference TRBV9 and TRBJ1-6, the full variable domain reads DSGVTQTPKHLITATGQRVTLRCSPRSGDLSVYWYQQSLDQGLQFLIQYYNGEERAKGNILERFSAQQFPDLHSELNLSSLELGDSALYFCASRVRTGSHSPLHFGNGTRLTVT.

V gene TRBV27 combines with J gene TRBJ2-4; D may be TRBD2 (7 bases). The germline V gene encodes CDR1 MNHEY and CDR2 SMNVEV (reference sequence). Trimming cost V 7 bases and J 9 bases, with 16 bases left between them. CDR3 length: 13 residues. The CDR3 bases are TGTGCCAGCACCCCAGGTAGGGGGGGCATTCAGTACTTC. Its protein is CASTPGRGGIQYF.

The chain recombines TRBV10-3 with TRBJ2-5, with 10 bases matching TRBD1. Germline loops: CDR1 ENHRY, CDR2 SYGVKD. CDR3 length: 14 amino acids. V shed 4 bases, J shed 2 bases, and the junction held 1 base outside the gene matches. Here the CDR3 reads CAISVGQGQETQYF. CDR3 nucleotides: TGTGCCATCAGTGTGGGACAGGGGCAAGAGACCCAGTACTTC.

Of note for this clonotype: A much more abundant neighbour one base away suggests this may be a read error. The chain has TRBV2 and TRBJ2-5; D unclear. Germline-derived CDR1 and CDR2 are SNHLY and FYNNEI. The CDR3 is made up of 11 amino acids. Trimming pared 7 bases from V and 11 bases from J, leaving 14 bases between. The CDR3 loop reads CASIQNNEQYF. As DNA, the CDR3 is TGTGCCAGCATCCAAAACAATGAGCAGTACTTC.

This clonotype appeared a few times. The chain couples TRBV9 to TRBJ2-2; D gene uncertain. This CDR3 region has 14 residues. Deletions cut 4 bases from V and 1 base from J, with 8 bases between. Germline lookup yields CDR1 SGDLS and CDR2 YYNGEE. Written as DNA, the CDR3 is TGTGCCAGCAGCCCCCGCAAGAACACCGGGGAGCTGTTTTTT. Translation: CASSPRKNTGELFF.

This clonotype has only one observation. The chain has TRBV10-3 and TRBJ1-4, with unresolved D. Germline V CDR1 and CDR2: ENHRY, SYGVKD. The V and J ends lost 2 bases and 3 bases respectively, with 10 bases between them. There are 15 residues in the CDR3. CDR3 residues: CAISEGVAANEKLFF. For the CDR3, the DNA is TGTGCCATCAGTGAGGGGGTAGCGGCTAATGAAAAACTGTTTTTT.

This clonotype was seen only a few times. V gene TRBV5-1 combines with J gene TRBJ1-2, with a tentative D call TRBD1 (5 bases). The CDR3 extends over 15 amino acids. Germline CDR1 SGHRS, CDR2 YFSETQ. Trimming cost V 0 bases and J 4 bases, with 13 bases left between them. CDR3 protein: CASSLGREDVYGYTF. The CDR3 nucleotides are TGCGCCAGCAGCTTGGGCAGGGAGGATGTCTATGGCTACACCTTC.

In the case of this clonotype: Being one base from a much bigger clone, this may be a read error. V usage is TRBV3-1 and J usage is TRBJ2-3; TRBD2 aligns across 8 bases. Germline V gene lookup returns CDR1 LGHDT and CDR2 YNNKEL (reference sequence). Losses at the gene ends were 3 bases for V and 6 bases for J; bases not matched to a gene: 14. The CDR3 has 17 amino acids. The CDR3 here is CASSQPFLAGWDDTQYF. The CDR3 nucleotides are TGTGCCAGCAGCCAGCCCTTTCTAGCGGGTTGGGATGATACGCAGTATTTT.

With regard to this clonotype: This may stem from a read error, because a much larger clone lies one nucleotide away. This chain joins TRBV15 and TRBJ2-3; a weak D match, TRBD2 (5 bases). Germline V gives CDR1 LNHNV, CDR2 YYDKDF (reference sequence). The CDR3 totals 15 residues. This CDR3 reads CTTSRAGRGRDTQYF. DNA of the CDR3: TGTACCACCAGCAGAGCAGGTCGCGGGCGAGATACGCAGTATTTT.

The chain combines TRBV20-1 with TRBJ2-3, with D perhaps matching TRBD1 (7 bases). V was pared by 3 bases and J by 5 bases, with 12 bases between. The germline CDR1 and CDR2 sequences are DFQATT and SNEGSKA (reference sequence). CDR3 size: 13 residues. The CDR3 DNA follows: TGCAGTGCTAGTCGTCAGGGGGGAGATACGCAGTATTTT. Amino acids: CSASRQGGDTQYF.